The 4 T cell receptor beta chains presented below share a single source sample, sequenced in a study of a mutant IDH1 vaccine in newly diagnosed glioma. Generated by immunoSEQ multiplex PCR, the TCRdb table keeps only in-frame clones and is missing some. The sample has 40,000 to 50,000 clones, around 78% seen once. Time point described: week 23, last vaccination. Doses consisted of 300 ug of mutant IDH1 20-mer peptide each, paired with topical imiquimod. For these TCRs, the target antigens are not known. The sample was PBMCs, taken from a glioma patient whose treatment included an IDH1 peptide vaccine. The receptors shown here come from a woman aged 35 to 49 with glioma. Some clones in this sample may be carry-over from other donors' samples.

The chain uses TRBV29-1 and TRBJ1-1; no firm D call. CDR1 is SQVTM and CDR2 is ANQGSEA in the germline V gene. CDR3 length equals 12 residues. V lost 3 bases and J 5 bases, leaving 10 bases between the germline ends. The CDR3 DNA is TGCAGCGTTGAGTGGGGTCGGACTGAAGCTTTCTTT. Translation gives CSVEWGRTEAFF.

This chain joins TRBV5-1 and TRBJ2-7; TRBD1 or TRBD2 may be the D gene (5 bases each). Germline V gene sequence: CDR1 SGHRS, CDR2 YFSETQ. This CDR3 has 15 residues. The V end was cut by 4 bases, the J end by 0 bases, with 14 bases between. DNA for the CDR3: TGCGCCAGCAGCCACGGGACCTCGAGCTCCTACGAGCAGTACTTC. The encoded protein is CASSHGTSSSYEQYF. Drawing the rest from reference TRBV5-1 and TRBJ2-7, the complete variable domain is KAGVTQTPRYLIKTRGQQVTLSCSPISGHRSVSWYQQTPGQGLQFLFEYFSETQRNKGNFPGRFSGRQFSNSRSEMNVSTLELGDSALYLCASSHGTSSSYEQYFGPGTRLTVT.

Concerning this clone: A read error may produce the germline difference seen at one junction end. The rearrangement joins TRBV6-5 to TRBJ1-5, with D tentatively TRBD1 (5 bases). Germline lookup yields CDR1 MNHEY and CDR2 SVGAGI. The CDR3 has 15 residues. CDR3 DNA: TGTGTCAGCAGGGCGGGGCAGGGACGCAATCAGCCCCAGCATTTT. It encodes CVSRAGQGRNQPQHF.

The genes are TRBV25-1 and TRBJ2-7; D is uncertain. Germline V gene sequence: CDR1 MGHDK, CDR2 SYGVNS. The CDR3 has 14 amino acids. V dropped 1 base and J dropped 7 bases, with 14 bases sitting between them. CDR3: CASSELAVTAEQYF. CDR3 coding DNA: TGTGCCAGCAGTGAATTAGCCGTTACGGCAGAGCAGTACTTC.